Presented here are 16 T cell receptor beta chains from one specimen sequenced in a study of shared clonotypes between healthy human individuals. Assay used: immunoSEQ multiplex PCR; TCRdb lists only in-frame clones, some missing. Of about 2 million clones listed, approximately 94% are singletons. Terminally differentiated effector memory CD45RA+ cells were left out of the naive CD8 fraction, which was CD45RO-negative and positively selected for CCR7. Sequencing was performed on naive CD8+ T cells sorted from blood. The receptors here all came from a man aged 18 to 30 in good health.

As regards this clone: The same CDR3 arises from other DNA sequences in this sample as well. This chain connects TRBV7-9 to TRBJ2-5; D might be TRBD1 or TRBD2, each matching 6 bases. The CDR3 has 12 residues. Trimming left V 5 bases short and J 5 bases short, with 9 bases between. Germline CDR1 reads SEHNR; CDR2 reads FQNEAQ (reference sequence). The CDR3 is CASSRGGETQYF. CDR3 in DNA: TGTGCCAGCAGCAGAGGGGGGGAGACCCAGTACTTC.

V is TRBV7-9 and J is TRBJ2-5; D unresolved. Germline loops: CDR1 SEHNR, CDR2 FQNEAQ (reference sequence). The CDR3 spans 15 residues. Trimming pared 5 bases from V and 2 bases from J, leaving 15 bases between. In DNA, the CDR3 is TGTGCCAGCAGCCCTAAAATGGAGAGTCAAGAGACCCAGTACTTC. It translates to CASSPKMESQETQYF.

In this sample, this clone turned up once. V gene TRBV7-9 combines with J gene TRBJ2-3; TRBD2 agrees at 13 bases. Germline CDR1 reads SEHNR; CDR2 reads FQNEAQ (reference sequence). The CDR3 spans 18 residues. J was trimmed by 2 bases and V by 4 bases; bases with no gene match: 9. This CDR3 reads CASSSTGTSGMNTDTQYF. As DNA, the CDR3 is TGTGCCAGCAGCTCTACCGGGACTAGCGGGATGAACACAGATACGCAGTATTTT.

The V and J genes are TRBV9 and TRBJ1-2, with D tentatively TRBD1 (5 bases). CDR3 length: 12 amino acids. Per germline, CDR1 SGDLS and CDR2 YYNGEE. V gave up 4 bases and J gave up 10 bases, with 14 bases separating them. CDR3 in DNA: TGTGCCAGCAGCACACCGGGACTTTTCTACACCTTC. This gives the protein CASSTPGLFYTF.

The CDR3 spells CASSLSGRGYEQYF. The CDR3, as DNA: TGTGCCAGCAGCCTCAGTGGGAGGGGTTACGAGCAGTACTTC. The chain has TRBV9 and TRBJ2-7; 7 bases are shared with TRBD2. Trimming cost V 4 bases and J 4 bases; bases outside gene matches: 8. Looked up from germline, CDR1 is SGDLS and CDR2 is YYNGEE. The CDR3 covers 14 residues. Variable domain in full (rest from reference TRBV9 and TRBJ2-7): DSGVTQTPKHLITATGQRVTLRCSPRSGDLSVYWYQQSLDQGLQFLIQYYNGEERAKGNILERFSAQQFPDLHSELNLSSLELGDSALYFCASSLSGRGYEQYFGPGTRLTVT.

The V and J genes are TRBV2 and TRBJ2-7; 8 bases are shared with TRBD2. Looked up from germline, CDR1 is SNHLY and CDR2 is FYNNEI. The CDR3 length is 14 residues. J was trimmed by 3 bases and V by 4 bases; bases with no gene match: 5. Here the CDR3 reads CASSARGGVYEQYF. In nucleotides, the CDR3 is TGTGCCAGCAGTGCCCGGGGGGGCGTCTACGAGCAGTACTTC.

The chain recombines TRBV19 with TRBJ1-1, with no clear D. Per germline, CDR1 LNHDA and CDR2 SQIVND (reference sequence). CDR3 length equals 13 residues. Trimming removed 7 bases from V and 6 bases from J, with 15 bases in between. The DNA of the CDR3 is TGTGCCAGTACTGCCAGGTTGTTTGCTGAAGCTTTCTTT. It yields the protein CASTARLFAEAFF.

About this clone itself: Other DNA variants within this sample encode the same CDR3. This chain joins TRBV9 and TRBJ2-7, with D possibly TRBD1 on 5 matching bases. Germline assignment: CDR1 SGDLS and CDR2 YYNGEE. Trimming removed 0 bases from V and 0 bases from J, with 7 bases in between. The CDR3 has 14 amino acids. CDR3 coding DNA: TGTGCCAGCAGCGTAGGTGACAGCTCCTACGAGCAGTACTTC. Its translation: CASSVGDSSYEQYF.

This rearrangement joins TRBV5-8 to TRBJ2-2; possibly TRBD2 for D (5 bases). Trimming shortened V by 0 bases and J by 5 bases, and 8 bases separated the two germline ends. Germline-derived CDR1 and CDR2 are SGHTS and YDEGEE. This CDR3 has 14 residues. CDR3 protein: CASSLGGETGELFF. The DNA of the CDR3 is TGTGCCAGCAGCTTGGGTGGGGAGACCGGGGAGCTGTTTTTT. The full variable domain, with the rest looked up from reference TRBV5-8 and TRBJ2-2, is EAGVTQSPTHLIKTRGQQATLRCSPISGHTSVYWYQQALGLGLQFLLWYDEGEERNRGNFPPRFSGRQFPNYSSELNVNALELEDSALYLCASSLGGETGELFFGEGSRLTVL.

Remarks on this clone: Distinct nucleotide sequences in the sample also encode this CDR3. This rearrangement joins TRBV27 to TRBJ1-2; tentatively, D is TRBD1 (5 bases). Germline assignment: CDR1 MNHEY and CDR2 SMNVEV (reference sequence). The V end lost 3 bases, the J end lost 4 bases, and 12 bases lay between the germline ends. The CDR3 contains 14 residues. The CDR3 protein is CASSLQGEGYGYTF. Written as DNA, the CDR3 is TGTGCCAGCAGTTTGCAGGGCGAAGGCTATGGCTACACCTTC.

The V call is TRBV5-8, the J call TRBJ2-7; D not resolved. V lost 5 bases to trimming and J lost 5 bases, with 14 bases between them. Germline V lookup: CDR1 SGHTS, CDR2 YDEGEE. The CDR3 has 13 residues. CDR3 bases: TGTGCCAGCAGAAAAGCTAGGTCTGACGAGCAGTACTTC. This encodes CASRKARSDEQYF.

As for this clone: An end of the junction does not agree with germline; a read error may underlie this. The chain uses TRBV6-6 and TRBJ1-1; tentatively, D is TRBD1 (5 bases). The CDR3 sequence is 16 residues long. The germline gives CDR1 MNHNY, CDR2 SVGAGI (reference sequence). As DNA, the CDR3 is TGTGCCAGCAGTTACTCCGGACCGGGGGGGAACCCTGAAGCTTTCTTT. This sequence encodes CASSYSGPGGNPEAFF.

The chain joins TRBV29-1 to TRBJ1-6; TRBD1 matches at 8 bases. CDR3 length equals 13 residues. V lost 5 bases, J lost 10 bases, and 7 bases stayed unmatched. From germline, CDR1 is SQVTM and CDR2 ANQGSEA. CDR3 loop: CSVSFQGASPLHF. CDR3 sequence (DNA): TGCAGCGTTTCGTTCCAGGGGGCATCACCCCTCCACTTT.

This chain links TRBV2 with TRBJ2-7; 9 nucleotides agree with TRBD1. CDR1 is SNHLY, CDR2 FYNNEI, per germline. V lost 3 bases and J lost 3; bases outside the gene matches: 6. The CDR3 is made up of 15 amino acids. The CDR3 loop reads CASSDGGTGNYEQYF. Here the CDR3 DNA reads TGTGCCAGCAGTGACGGGGGGACAGGGAACTACGAGCAGTACTTC.

The J gene is TRBJ2-7, the V gene TRBV6-1; 9 bases are a match to TRBD1. Losses at the gene ends were 10 bases for V and 7 bases for J; bases not matched to a gene: 14. Germline CDR1 reads MNHNS; CDR2 reads SASEGT. CDR3 size: 14 residues. As DNA, the CDR3 is TGTGCCACCACTTCCCCGGGACAGGGTGGAGAGCAGTACTTC. Protein product: CATTSPGQGGEQYF.

V is TRBV9 and J is TRBJ2-7, with D uncertain. Trimming removed 0 bases at V and 4 bases at J, with 14 bases between. Germline loops: CDR1 SGDLS, CDR2 YYNGEE. The CDR3 extends over 15 amino acids. The CDR3 bases are TGTGCCAGCAGCGTAGCACCCGGAACACAATACGAGCAGTACTTC. As protein: CASSVAPGTQYEQYF.